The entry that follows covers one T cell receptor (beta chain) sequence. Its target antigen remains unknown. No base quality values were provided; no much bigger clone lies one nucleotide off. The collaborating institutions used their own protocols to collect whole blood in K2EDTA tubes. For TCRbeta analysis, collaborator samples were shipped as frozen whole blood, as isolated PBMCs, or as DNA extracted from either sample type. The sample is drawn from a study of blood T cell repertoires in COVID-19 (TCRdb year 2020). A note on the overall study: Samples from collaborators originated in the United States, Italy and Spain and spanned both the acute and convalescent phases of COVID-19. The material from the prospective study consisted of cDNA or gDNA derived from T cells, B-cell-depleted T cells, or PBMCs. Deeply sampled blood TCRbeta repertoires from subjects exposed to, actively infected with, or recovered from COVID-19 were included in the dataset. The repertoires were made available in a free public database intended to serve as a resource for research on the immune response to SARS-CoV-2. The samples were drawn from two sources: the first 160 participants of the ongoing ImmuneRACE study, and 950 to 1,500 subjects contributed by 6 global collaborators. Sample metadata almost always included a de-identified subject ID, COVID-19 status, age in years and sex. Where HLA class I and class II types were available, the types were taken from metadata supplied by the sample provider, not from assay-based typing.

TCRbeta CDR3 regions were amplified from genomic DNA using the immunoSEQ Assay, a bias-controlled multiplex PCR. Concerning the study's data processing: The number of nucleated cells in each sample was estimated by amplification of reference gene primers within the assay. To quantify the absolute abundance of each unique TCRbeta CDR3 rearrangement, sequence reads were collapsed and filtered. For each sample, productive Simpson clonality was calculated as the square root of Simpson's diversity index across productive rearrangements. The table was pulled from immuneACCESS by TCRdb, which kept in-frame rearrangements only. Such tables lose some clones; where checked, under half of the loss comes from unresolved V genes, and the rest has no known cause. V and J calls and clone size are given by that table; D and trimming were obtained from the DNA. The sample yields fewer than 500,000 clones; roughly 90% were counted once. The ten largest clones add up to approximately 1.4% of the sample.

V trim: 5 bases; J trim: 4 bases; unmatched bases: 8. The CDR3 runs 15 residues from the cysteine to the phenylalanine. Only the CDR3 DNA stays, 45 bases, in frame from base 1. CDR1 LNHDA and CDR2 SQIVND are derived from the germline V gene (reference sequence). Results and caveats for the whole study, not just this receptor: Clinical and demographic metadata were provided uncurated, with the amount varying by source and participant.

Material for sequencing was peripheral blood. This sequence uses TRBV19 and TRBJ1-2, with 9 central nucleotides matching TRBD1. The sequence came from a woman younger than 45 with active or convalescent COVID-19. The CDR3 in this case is CASSPTGGSGYGYTF. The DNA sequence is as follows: TGTGCCAGTAGTCCTACAGGGGGCTCTGGCTATGGCTACACCTTC.